A selection of T cell receptor beta chains follows, all from one sample in a study of blood T cell repertoires in COVID-19. Sequencing was performed with immunoSEQ multiplex PCR; in TCRdb, only in-frame clones are kept and a portion is missing. The sample gives 120,000 to 150,000 clones, around 89% of which show up once; roughly 30% is in the top ten. Sequencing used peripheral blood. All receptors come from a human donor in a cohort sampled during active COVID-19. Each CDR3 is given without its conserved first and last residue. Expanded clones are given a class, and other clones once, few, many or no size at all.

V	size	J	CDR3
TRBV5-1	once	TRBJ2-5	ASSEGTSGTQETQY
TRBV7-9	.	TRBJ1-3	ASSLGTGTGPGNTIY
TRBV29-1	.	TRBJ2-1	SVEGQGGNEQF
TRBV27	.	TRBJ2-5	ASSYGLAGGQETQY
TRBV9	.	TRBJ2-1	ASSVGSGYYFNEQF
TRBV7-3	.	TRBJ2-2	ASSPGGANTGELF
TRBV11-1	.	TRBJ2-5	ASSQEETQY
TRBV3-1/TRBV3-2	.	TRBJ2-1	ASSPSGGAYNEQF
TRBV14	.	TRBJ2-5	ASSPMRGKETQY
TRBV19	.	TRBJ2-1	ASSIRKAGGYNEQF
TRBV9	.	TRBJ2-1	ASSVRTNSYNEQF
TRBV19	.	TRBJ1-1	ASTPTGGLNTEAF
TRBV6-5	.	TRBJ2-1	ASSFGLAGYNEQF
TRBV9	.	TRBJ2-3	ASSGGGLAIDTQY
TRBV7-3	.	TRBJ2-1	ASSPGTPNEQF
TRBV19	.	TRBJ2-7	ASSIVFPPYEQY
TRBV6-5	few	TRBJ2-1	ASSYRWTGSYNEQF
TRBV9	.	TRBJ2-2	ASSVGQGYTGELF
TRBV5-4	.	TRBJ1-2	ASTGQVNYGYT